The clone carrying this TCR beta chain was seen only a few times. Its cognate antigen is unknown. The data are from a study of T-cell reconstitution after alpha-beta-depleted transplantation in children. Study observations and caveats: Surviving recipient T cells and thymic progenitors underlay high day-60 TCRbeta diversity in some patients.

Germline V CDR1 and CDR2: ENHRY, SYGVKD. V dropped 6 bases and J dropped 6 bases, with 15 bases sitting between them. The CDR3 is 15 residues long. The TCRbeta library incorporated unique molecular identifiers. TCRdb processed the PCR reads anew with MiXCR; each CDR3 protein has one entry. In the table there are 70,000 to 95,000 distinct CDR3 sequences, around 15% of which are singletons. The rearrangement joins TRBV10-3 to TRBJ1-6, with D unclear. The TCR comes from a male patient aged 2 to 9 who had a stem cell transplant for acute lymphoblastic leukemia, so the T cells may come from the graft donor. This material consisted of PBMCs, mostly from graft donor cells, taken 180 days after TCRalphabeta/CD19-depleted stem cell transplant. The CDR3 sequence: CAISQIEGPNSPLHF. As DNA, the CDR3 is TGTGCCATCAGCCAAATTGAGGGCCCTAATTCACCCCTCCACTTT.